The 32 T cell receptor beta chains below were found in one sample sequenced in a study of identical twins. TCRdb ran MiXCR on the 5' RACE reads and lists one entry per CDR3 protein. Among some 790,000 distinct CDR3 sequences listed, roughly 18% were seen once. The same data also contributed to another study, on T cells expressing NK-cell markers.

The material sequenced was PBMCs. The origin of the receptors is a woman aged 18-29 years in good health.

CDR3 in amino acids: CASSKTSGGGGTDTQYF. CDR3 bases: TGTGCCAGCAGCAAAACTAGCGGGGGGGGCGGCACAGATACGCAGTATTTT. The chain has TRBV7-3 and TRBJ2-3; 13 bases are shared with TRBD2. The J segment lost 1 base and the V segment lost 5 bases, leaving 6 bases of the junction unmatched. Germline values: CDR1 SGHTA, CDR2 FQGTGA. This CDR3 contains 17 residues.

This clonotype was seen only a few times. The V and J genes are TRBV15 and TRBJ1-2; D remains unclear. Germline CDR1 reads LNHNV; CDR2 reads YYDKDF (reference sequence). Trimming removed 0 bases at V and 10 bases at J, with 15 bases between. This CDR3 spans 14 amino acids. The CDR3 reads CATSRDPSGPSYTF. The CDR3 region has the DNA TGTGCCACCAGCAGAGATCCGTCAGGTCCCTCCTACACCTTC.

This clonotype was picked up many times. V gene TRBV18 combines with J gene TRBJ2-1; D is unresolved. The CDR3 loop spans 13 amino acids. V was pared by 0 bases and J by 15 bases, with 15 bases between. CDR1 and CDR2 from the germline V gene are KGHSH and LQKENI. CDR3 DNA: TGTGCCAGCTCACCACCGGGCCCCAGATTTCGGTTCTTC. It codes for CASSPPGPRFRFF.

This clonotype was observed a handful of times. V usage is TRBV10-3 and J usage is TRBJ2-1, with no clear D. CDR1 is ENHRY, CDR2 SYGVKD, per germline. V was shortened by 10 bases and J by 6 bases, with 16 bases between the two germline ends. The CDR3 covers 13 residues. The chain's CDR3 is CATTGPTSNEQFF. In DNA form, the CDR3 reads TGTGCCACCACCGGGCCCACCTCCAATGAGCAGTTCTTC.

This rearrangement joins TRBV12-3 or TRBV12-4 to TRBJ1-1; no definite D call. There are 13 residues in the CDR3. Trimming cost V 7 bases and J 5 bases, with 14 bases left between them. The CDR3 loop is CASTLIGITEAFF. In DNA form, the CDR3 reads TGTGCCAGCACGTTAATAGGAATAACTGAAGCTTTCTTT.

The CDR3 loop reads CASSFLASGNEQFF. DNA of the CDR3: TGTGCCAGCAGCTTCCTTGCTAGCGGCAATGAGCAGTTCTTC. The chain combines TRBV7-3 with TRBJ2-1, with TRBD2 matching 7 bases. In germline, CDR1 is SGHTA, CDR2 FQGTGA. With V trimmed by 3 bases and J by 6 bases, 5 bases remained unmatched. The CDR3 sequence is 14 residues long.

The V gene is TRBV10-1, the J gene TRBJ1-1, with 7 bases fitting TRBD1. The CDR3 length is 14 residues. V lost 5 bases and J lost 5; bases outside the gene matches: 8. Germline CDR1 reads WNHNN; CDR2 reads SYGVQD (reference sequence). The DNA for the CDR3 is TGCGCCAGCAGTACCGGGACAGTGGGAACTGAAGCTTTCTTT. Its translation: CASSTGTVGTEAFF.

This clonotype was seen repeatedly, ten times or more. The chain has TRBV6-1 and TRBJ2-1, with 8 bases lining up with TRBD2. Per the germline V gene, CDR1 is MNHNS and CDR2 is SASEGT. The CDR3 extends over 15 amino acids. Unmatched junction bases numbered 9, after V lost 2 bases and J lost 9 bases. CDR3 coding DNA: TGTGCCAGCAGTGAATTTCCCGGGAGGGCCCCTGAGCAGTTCTTC. Its translation: CASSEFPGRAPEQFF.

The chain links TRBV10-2 to TRBJ1-1; D gene unclear. Trimming took off 0 bases at V and 1 base at J, with 6 bases between the two ends. In germline, CDR1 is WSHSY, CDR2 SAAADI. This CDR3 region has 14 residues. The CDR3 here is CASSESRQNTEAFF. In DNA, the CDR3 is TGCGCCAGCAGTGAGTCTCGACAGAACACTGAAGCTTTCTTT.

A few counts support this clonotype. The chain has TRBV6-5 and TRBJ2-1; D gene uncertain. Trimming took off 0 bases at V and 4 bases at J, with 7 bases between the two ends. This CDR3 has 14 residues. Germline V gene data show CDR1 as MNHEY and CDR2 as SVGAGI. For the CDR3, the DNA is TGTGCCAGCAGTTACTCCCGGCCTTACAATGAGCAGTTCTTC. This codes for CASSYSRPYNEQFF.

This clonotype turned up a few times. V gene TRBV15 combines with J gene TRBJ1-3; tentatively, D is TRBD1 (5 bases). The CDR3 covers 16 residues. The V end lost 0 bases, the J end lost 3 bases, and 12 bases lay between the germline ends. CDR1 and CDR2 from the germline V gene are LNHNV and YYDKDF (reference sequence). Here the CDR3 reads CATSRDLQGGGNTIYF. The DNA for the CDR3 is TGTGCCACCAGCAGAGACCTCCAGGGAGGTGGAAACACCATATATTTT.

The chain uses TRBV27 and TRBJ2-1; D not resolved. Germline CDR1 reads MNHEY; CDR2 reads SMNVEV (reference sequence). V was clipped by 8 bases and J by 10 bases, with 9 bases between them. The CDR3 is 10 amino acids. The DNA of the CDR3 is TGTGCCAGCGGGTCACGGGAGCAGTTCTTC. Translated: CASGSREQFF.

The CDR3 DNA follows: TGTGCCAGCAGCCATGGGCAGGGAGAGACCCAGTACTTC. Translating it yields CASSHGQGETQYF. The rearrangement joins TRBV7-6 to TRBJ2-5, with D perhaps TRBD1 (5 bases). The CDR3 covers 13 residues. Germline-derived CDR1 and CDR2 are SGHVS and FNYEAQ. Trimming left V 5 bases short and J 4 bases short, with 11 bases between.

This clonotype occurred a few times. V usage is TRBV10-3 and J usage is TRBJ2-1; 13 positions match TRBD2. Germline lookup yields CDR1 ENHRY and CDR2 SYGVKD. The CDR3 covers 17 residues. After removal of 2 bases from V and 6 bases from J, the junction contained 7 bases not matched to a gene. The chain's CDR3 is CAISEPYGLAGVNEQFF. The CDR3 DNA sequence: TGTGCCATCAGTGAGCCTTACGGACTAGCGGGAGTCAATGAGCAGTTCTTC.

The V and J genes are TRBV11-2 and TRBJ1-2; no clear D gene. Germline assignment: CDR1 SGHAT and CDR2 FQNNGV. The CDR3 spans 14 residues. Trimming stripped 7 bases from V and 2 bases from J, with 14 bases between. CDR3 DNA sequence: TGTGCCAGCACCACCTCGGGGTCGAACTATGGCTACACCTTC. This sequence encodes CASTTSGSNYGYTF.

The rearrangement links TRBV3-1 to TRBJ1-2, with a weak D call TRBD1 (5 bases). The germline V and J ends were trimmed by 4 bases and 2 bases, with 14 bases remaining between them. The germline CDR1 and CDR2 sequences are LGHDT and YNNKEL (reference sequence). This CDR3 is built from 15 residues. Here the CDR3 reads CASSPPRATNYGYTF. In DNA, the CDR3 is TGTGCCAGCAGCCCTCCCAGGGCGACGAACTATGGCTACACCTTC.

This clonotype was seen a handful of times. In nucleotides, the CDR3 is TGTGCCATCAGCTGGGGAAGGAAGGCGTGGGAGACCCAGTACTTC. Its protein is CAISWGRKAWETQYF. J is TRBJ2-5 and V is TRBV10-3; D gene uncertain. The germline CDR1 and CDR2 sequences are ENHRY and SYGVKD. V was pared by 6 bases and J by 5 bases, with 19 bases between. The CDR3 loop spans 15 amino acids.

This chain joins TRBV7-9 and TRBJ2-5, with a tentative D call TRBD2 (6 bases). The CDR3 consists of 14 residues. With 3 bases removed from V and 0 bases from J, the gap between germline ends came to 8 bases. CDR1 SEHNR and CDR2 FQNEAQ come from the germline V gene (reference sequence). The CDR3 loop reads CASSLGDYQETQYF. CDR3 DNA sequence: TGTGCCAGCAGCTTGGGGGACTACCAAGAGACCCAGTACTTC.

This clonotype has a handful of counts. One end of the junction varies from germline; a read error may be responsible. This chain uses TRBV27 with TRBJ2-1; 12 positions agree with TRBD1. Per germline, CDR1 MNHEY and CDR2 SMNVEV (reference sequence). The CDR3 sequence is 15 residues long. CDR3 loop: CASSLSGTGGQGFNF. Here the CDR3 DNA reads TGTGCCAGCAGTTTATCCGGGACAGGGGGCCAGGGGTTTAACTTC.

The chain couples TRBV5-6 to TRBJ2-1; a weak D match, TRBD2 (5 bases). In germline, CDR1 is SGHDT, CDR2 YYEEEE. V lost 0 bases, J lost 8 bases, and 9 bases lay in between. The CDR3 extends over 13 amino acids. DNA for the CDR3: TGTGCCAGCAGCTTGGTCGAGGGCCATGAGCAGTTCTTC. This codes for CASSLVEGHEQFF.

Only a few counts were recorded for this clonotype. V is TRBV5-6 and J is TRBJ2-7, with D uncertain. The CDR3 runs 15 residues. Germline CDR1 and CDR2: SGHDT and YYEEEE. Trimming took 1 base from V and 0 from J, leaving 11 bases between them. Written as DNA, the CDR3 is TGTGCCAGCAGCTTGATCAGTCGACCCTCCTACGAGCAGTACTTC. Its protein product is CASSLISRPSYEQYF.

V is TRBV20-1 and J is TRBJ2-3; no definite D call. V was cut by 4 bases and J by 2 bases, with 10 bases left in between. Per the germline V gene, CDR1 is DFQATT and CDR2 is SNEGSKA (reference sequence). The CDR3 loop spans 13 amino acids. CDR3 region: CSANIGLTDTQYF. CDR3 nucleotide sequence: TGCAGTGCTAACATCGGGCTCACAGATACGCAGTATTTT.

A few counts support this clonotype. CDR3 nucleotide sequence: TGTGCCAGCAGCTTCCGGGACTCCTGGGCCTACGAGCAGTACTTC. The encoded protein is CASSFRDSWAYEQYF. The J gene is TRBJ2-7, the V gene TRBV6-2 or TRBV6-3; maybe TRBD2 (6 bases). V lost 6 bases to trimming and J lost 2 bases, with 17 bases between them. CDR3 size: 15 residues. Germline V CDR1 and CDR2: MNHEY, SVGEGT.

The chain joins TRBV20-1 to TRBJ1-6, with D perhaps matching TRBD1 (5 bases). The CDR3 has 13 residues. The V gene lost 3 bases and the J gene lost 10 bases, with 13 bases spanning the gap. CDR1 is DFQATT and CDR2 is SNEGSKA in the germline V gene (reference sequence). The CDR3 DNA reads TGCAGTGCTAGGGCGGGGGAAGGATCACCCCTCCACTTT. Translation gives CSARAGEGSPLHF.

This clonotype was observed a handful of times. The chain combines TRBV12-3 or TRBV12-4 with TRBJ1-1; unclear D gene. With 5 bases removed from V and 3 bases from J, the gap between germline ends came to 13 bases. The CDR3 runs 14 residues. CDR3 coding DNA: TGTGCCAGCAGTCCGGGTACGGCCGACACTGAAGCTTTCTTT. This gives the protein CASSPGTADTEAFF.

This clonotype has only a few counts. The V call is TRBV10-1, the J call TRBJ2-3; 7 bases agree with TRBD2. The V segment lost 3 bases and the J segment 4 bases; nucleotides outside the gene matches: 4. CDR1 WNHNN and CDR2 SYGVQD come from the germline V gene (reference sequence). The CDR3 runs 14 residues. CDR3 amino acids: CASSDGLGADTQYF. DNA for the CDR3: TGCGCCAGCAGTGATGGACTAGGGGCAGATACGCAGTATTTT.

The chain recombines TRBV5-1 with TRBJ2-5; either TRBD1 or TRBD2 may supply D (5 bases each). Germline V gene data show CDR1 as SGHRS and CDR2 as YFSETQ. This CDR3 region has 17 residues. With 0 bases removed from V and 2 bases from J, the gap between germline ends came to 17 bases. Written as DNA, the CDR3 is TGCGCCAGCAGCTTGGCTCTCGACAGCGGCTTACAAGAGACCCAGTACTTC. As protein: CASSLALDSGLQETQYF.

The chain employs TRBV20-1 and TRBJ2-7; D possibly uses TRBD1 or TRBD2 (5 bases each). Trimming cost V 5 bases and J 3 bases, with 20 bases left between them. This CDR3 has 15 amino acids. Germline CDR1 is DFQATT and CDR2 is SNEGSKA (reference sequence). CDR3 nucleotides: TGCAGTGCTTCAGCTGATCGGGACGCGCACTACGAGCAGTACTTC. This translates into CSASADRDAHYEQYF.

The chain has TRBV15 and TRBJ1-1; D is possibly TRBD1 (6 bases). The V gene lost 5 bases and the J gene lost 0 bases, with 13 bases spanning the gap. The CDR3 consists of 15 residues. Per the germline V gene, CDR1 is LNHNV and CDR2 is YYDKDF (reference sequence). CDR3 sequence reads: CATSRWTDMNTEAFF. The CDR3 DNA follows: TGTGCCACCAGCCGTTGGACAGACATGAACACTGAAGCTTTCTTT.

At least ten counts were recorded for this clonotype. The rearrangement links TRBV5-1 to TRBJ1-2; TRBD1 matches 9 bases. Germline-derived CDR1 and CDR2 are SGHRS and YFSETQ. CDR3 length: 17 amino acids. Trimming took 0 bases from V and 6 from J; bases not matched to a gene: 12. CDR3 residues: CASSLEWAPGQGHGYTF. The CDR3 DNA reads as TGCGCCAGCAGCTTGGAATGGGCGCCGGGACAGGGTCATGGCTACACCTTC.

This chain joins TRBV12-3 or TRBV12-4 and TRBJ2-2; 11 bases line up with TRBD1. The CDR3 is 14 amino acids. V dropped 10 bases and J dropped 4; count of bases not matched to a gene: 5. CDR3 sequence reads: CANPGQGGTGELFF. The CDR3 nucleotides read TGTGCCAATCCGGGACAGGGGGGCACCGGGGAGCTGTTTTTT.

V gene TRBV20-1 combines with J gene TRBJ2-7; 14 bases agree with TRBD2. The CDR3 has 15 residues. After removal of 6 bases from V and 4 bases from J, the junction contained 8 bases not matched to a gene. Germline values: CDR1 DFQATT, CDR2 SNEGSKA (reference sequence). The DNA of the CDR3 is TGCAGTGCAACCGGGACTAGCGGGAGACGGTACGAGCAGTACTTC. This encodes CSATGTSGRRYEQYF.